The source of this T cell receptor beta chain is a study of T cells expressing NK-cell markers. CDR1 and CDR2 from the germline V gene are SEHNR and FQNEAQ (reference sequence). The CDR3 has 16 amino acids. Following a re-call of the 5' RACE reads, TCRdb has one entry per CDR3 protein and lacks DNA. This listing includes under 600,000 distinct CDR3 sequences. The source material was blood T cells: a sorted CD56 or NKG2C T cell subset, CD4+ or CD8+ T cells, or bulk PBMC T cells (not recorded which). This chain links TRBV7-9 with TRBJ2-5; TCRdb lists TRBD1, though no DNA is available to test this call. This clonotype originated in a woman aged 45 to 65 in good health. The CDR3 sequence is CASSPRGASGQETQYF.